This TCR beta chain was identified in a study of blood T cell repertoires in COVID-19. The length of the CDR3 is 15 residues. Looked up from germline, CDR1 is SGDLS and CDR2 is YYNGEE. With 6 bases clipped from V and 7 bases from J, the junction kept 14 bases outside the gene matches. Under the authors' procedure: Quantification of nucleated cells was approximated via reference gene primer amplification. The repertoire was sequenced with immunoSEQ multiplex PCR; TCRdb's copy has only in-frame clones and lacks some. The V and J calls and clone size are taken from that table; D and trimming were inferred from the DNA. The profile shows 250,000 to 300,000 clones, about 88% of them singletons.

Sample: peripheral blood. This sequence joins TRBV9 and TRBJ2-7; TRBD1 agrees at 9 bases. This TCR came from a man aged 25-45 years with active or convalescent COVID-19. CDR3 bases: TGTGCCAGCACAACGATTGGGACAGGGCACCGGGAGCAGTACTTC. It specifies CASTTIGTGHREQYF.